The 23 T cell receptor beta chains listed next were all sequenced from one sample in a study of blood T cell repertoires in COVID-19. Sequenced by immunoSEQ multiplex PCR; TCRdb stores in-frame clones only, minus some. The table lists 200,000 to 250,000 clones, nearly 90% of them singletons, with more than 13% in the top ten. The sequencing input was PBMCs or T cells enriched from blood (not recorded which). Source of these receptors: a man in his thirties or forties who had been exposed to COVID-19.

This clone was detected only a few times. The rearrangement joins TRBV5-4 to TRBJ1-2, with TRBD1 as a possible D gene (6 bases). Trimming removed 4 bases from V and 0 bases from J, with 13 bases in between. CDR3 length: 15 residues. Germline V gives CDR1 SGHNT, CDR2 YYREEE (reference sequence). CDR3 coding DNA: TGTGCCAGCAGCCCTCACAGGGTAGCTAACTATGGCTACACCTTC. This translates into CASSPHRVANYGYTF.

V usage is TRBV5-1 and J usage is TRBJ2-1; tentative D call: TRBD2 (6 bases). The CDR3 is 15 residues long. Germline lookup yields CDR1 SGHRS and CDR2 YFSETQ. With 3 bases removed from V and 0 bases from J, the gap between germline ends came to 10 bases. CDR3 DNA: TGCGCCAGCAGCTGGGAGGCCCGCTCCTACAATGAGCAGTTCTTC. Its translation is CASSWEARSYNEQFF.

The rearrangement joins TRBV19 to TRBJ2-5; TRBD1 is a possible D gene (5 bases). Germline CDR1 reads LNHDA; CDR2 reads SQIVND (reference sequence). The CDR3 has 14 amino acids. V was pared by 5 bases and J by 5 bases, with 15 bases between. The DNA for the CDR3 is TGTGCCAGTAGTCTCTCCCGGACAAGGGAGACCCAGTACTTC. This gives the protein CASSLSRTRETQYF. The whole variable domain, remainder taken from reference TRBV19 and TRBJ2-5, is DGGITQSPKYLFRKEGQNVTLSCEQNLNHDAMYWYRQDPGQGLRLIYYSQIVNDFQKGDIAEGYSVSREKKESFPLTVTSAQKNPTAFYLCASSLSRTRETQYFGPGTRLLVL.

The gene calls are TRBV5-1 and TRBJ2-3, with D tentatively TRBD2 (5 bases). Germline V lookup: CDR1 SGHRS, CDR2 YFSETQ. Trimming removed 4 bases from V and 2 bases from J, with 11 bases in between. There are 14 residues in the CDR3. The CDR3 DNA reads TGCGCCAGCAGCCCGTGGACTCACACAGATACGCAGTATTTT. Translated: CASSPWTHTDTQYF.

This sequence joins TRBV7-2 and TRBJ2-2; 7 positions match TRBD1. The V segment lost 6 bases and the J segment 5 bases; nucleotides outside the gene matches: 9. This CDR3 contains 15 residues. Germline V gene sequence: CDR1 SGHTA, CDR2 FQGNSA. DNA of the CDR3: TGTGCCAGCAGGTCTGACAGGGAATGGACCGGGGAGCTGTTTTTT. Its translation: CASRSDREWTGELFF.

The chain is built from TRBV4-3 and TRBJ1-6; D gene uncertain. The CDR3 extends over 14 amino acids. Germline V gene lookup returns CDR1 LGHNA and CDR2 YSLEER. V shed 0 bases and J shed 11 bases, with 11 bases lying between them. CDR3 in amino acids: CASSQERGPPPLHF. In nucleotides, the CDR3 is TGCGCCAGCAGCCAAGAACGTGGCCCACCACCCCTCCACTTT.

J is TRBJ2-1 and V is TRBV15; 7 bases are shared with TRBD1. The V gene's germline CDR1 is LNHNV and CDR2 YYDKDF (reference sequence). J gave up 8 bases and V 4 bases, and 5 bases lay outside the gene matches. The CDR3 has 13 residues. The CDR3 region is CATSITGEHEQFF. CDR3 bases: TGTGCCACCAGCATTACAGGGGAACATGAGCAGTTCTTC.

The CDR3 sequence: CASSFGGGIAEAFF. The CDR3 bases are TGTGCCAGCAGCTTCGGCGGGGGGATCGCTGAAGCTTTCTTT. The gene calls are TRBV7-9 and TRBJ1-1; D might be TRBD1 (5 bases). The germline V gene encodes CDR1 SEHNR and CDR2 FQNEAQ (reference sequence). The CDR3 sequence is 14 residues long. V was cut by 3 bases and J by 6 bases, with 14 bases left in between.

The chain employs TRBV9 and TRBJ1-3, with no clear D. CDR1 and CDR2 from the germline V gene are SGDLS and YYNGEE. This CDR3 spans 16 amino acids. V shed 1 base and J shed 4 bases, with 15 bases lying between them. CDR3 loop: CASSVSGGRIGNTIYF. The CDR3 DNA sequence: TGTGCCAGCAGCGTAAGCGGCGGAAGAATCGGAAACACCATATATTTT.

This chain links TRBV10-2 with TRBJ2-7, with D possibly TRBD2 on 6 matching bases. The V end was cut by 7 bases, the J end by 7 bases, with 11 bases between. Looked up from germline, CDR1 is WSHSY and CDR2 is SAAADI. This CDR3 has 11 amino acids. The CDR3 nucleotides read TGCGCCAGCACCGGACGGGGGGAGCAGTACTTC. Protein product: CASTGRGEQYF.

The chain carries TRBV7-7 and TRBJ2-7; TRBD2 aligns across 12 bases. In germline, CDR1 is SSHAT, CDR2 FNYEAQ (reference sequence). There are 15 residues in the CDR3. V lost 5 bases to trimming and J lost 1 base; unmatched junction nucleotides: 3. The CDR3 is CASSPGLAGSYEQYF. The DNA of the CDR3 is TGTGCCAGCAGCCCAGGACTAGCGGGGTCCTACGAGCAGTACTTC.

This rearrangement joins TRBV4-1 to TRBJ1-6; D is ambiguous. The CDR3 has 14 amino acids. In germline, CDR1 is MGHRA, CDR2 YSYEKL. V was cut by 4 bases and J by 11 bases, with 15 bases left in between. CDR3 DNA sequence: TGCGCCAGCAGCCCCGGATCCGGGGTGGCACCCCTCCACTTT. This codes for CASSPGSGVAPLHF.

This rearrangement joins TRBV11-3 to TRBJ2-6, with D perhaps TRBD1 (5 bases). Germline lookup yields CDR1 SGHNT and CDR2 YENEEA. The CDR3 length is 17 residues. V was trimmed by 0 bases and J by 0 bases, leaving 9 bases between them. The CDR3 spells CASSLDADSSGANVLTF. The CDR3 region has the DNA TGTGCCAGCAGCTTAGACGCAGACAGCTCTGGGGCCAACGTCCTGACTTTC.

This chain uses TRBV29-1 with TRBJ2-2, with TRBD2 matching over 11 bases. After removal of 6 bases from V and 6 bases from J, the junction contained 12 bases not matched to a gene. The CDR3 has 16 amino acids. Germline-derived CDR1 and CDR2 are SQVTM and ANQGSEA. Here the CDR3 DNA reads TGCAGCGTGTCAACTAGCGGGGGATCCCCCGCCGGGGAGCTGTTTTTT. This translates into CSVSTSGGSPAGELFF.

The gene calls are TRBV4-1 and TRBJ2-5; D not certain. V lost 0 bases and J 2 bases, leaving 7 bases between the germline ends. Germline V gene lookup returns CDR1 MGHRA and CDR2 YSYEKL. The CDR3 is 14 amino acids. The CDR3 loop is CASSQEPVQETQYF. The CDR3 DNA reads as TGCGCCAGCAGCCAAGAACCGGTTCAAGAGACCCAGTACTTC.

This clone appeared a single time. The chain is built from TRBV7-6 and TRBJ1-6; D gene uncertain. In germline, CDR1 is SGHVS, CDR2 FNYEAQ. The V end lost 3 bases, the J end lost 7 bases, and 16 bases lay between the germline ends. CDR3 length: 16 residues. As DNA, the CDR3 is TGTGCCAGCAGCTTGGTCTCCGAGGGAAGAAATTCACCCCTCCACTTT. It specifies CASSLVSEGRNSPLHF.

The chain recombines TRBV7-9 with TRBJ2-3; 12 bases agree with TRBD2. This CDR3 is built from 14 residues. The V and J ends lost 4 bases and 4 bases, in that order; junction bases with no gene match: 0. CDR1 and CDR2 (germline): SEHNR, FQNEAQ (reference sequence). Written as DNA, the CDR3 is TGTGCCAGCAGCTCTAGCGGGGGGGCAGATACGCAGTATTTT. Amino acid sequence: CASSSSGGADTQYF.

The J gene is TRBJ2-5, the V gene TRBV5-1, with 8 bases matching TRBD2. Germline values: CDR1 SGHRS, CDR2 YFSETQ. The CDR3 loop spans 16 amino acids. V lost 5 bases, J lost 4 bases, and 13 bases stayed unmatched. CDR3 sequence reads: CASRQGLASQGETQYF. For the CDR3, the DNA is TGCGCCAGCAGACAAGGACTAGCAAGCCAAGGAGAGACCCAGTACTTC. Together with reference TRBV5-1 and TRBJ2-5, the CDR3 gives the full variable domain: KAGVTQTPRYLIKTRGQQVTLSCSPISGHRSVSWYQQTPGQGLQFLFEYFSETQRNKGNFPGRFSGRQFSNSRSEMNVSTLELGDSALYLCASRQGLASQGETQYFGPGTRLLVL.

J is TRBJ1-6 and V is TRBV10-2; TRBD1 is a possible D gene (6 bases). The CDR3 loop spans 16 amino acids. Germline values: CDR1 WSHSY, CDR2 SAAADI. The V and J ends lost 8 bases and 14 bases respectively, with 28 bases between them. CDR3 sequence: CASRDINLWPGPSLHF. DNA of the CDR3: TGCGCCAGCCGGGACATAAATTTGTGGCCGGGTCCATCCCTCCACTTT.

The CDR3 DNA is TGTGCCAGCAACCTAGCGGGGGGCCCGGTGGAGACCCAGTACTTC. This codes for CASNLAGGPVETQYF. This chain joins TRBV5-4 and TRBJ2-5; TRBD2 agrees at 11 bases. Trimming took 6 bases from V and 5 from J; bases not matched to a gene: 9. From germline, CDR1 is SGHNT and CDR2 YYREEE (reference sequence). The CDR3 has 15 amino acids.

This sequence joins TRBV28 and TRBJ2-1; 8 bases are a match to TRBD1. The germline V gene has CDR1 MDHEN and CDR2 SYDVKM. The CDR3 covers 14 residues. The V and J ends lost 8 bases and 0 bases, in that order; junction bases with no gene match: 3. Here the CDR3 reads CASHGQGSYNEQFF. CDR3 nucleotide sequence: TGTGCCAGCCACGGACAGGGCTCCTACAATGAGCAGTTCTTC.

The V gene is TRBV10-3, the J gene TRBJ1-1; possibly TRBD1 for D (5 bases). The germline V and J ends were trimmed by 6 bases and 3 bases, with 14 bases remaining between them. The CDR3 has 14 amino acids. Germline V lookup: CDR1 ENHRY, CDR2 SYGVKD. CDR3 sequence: CAIRTPPGDTEAFF. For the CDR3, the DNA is TGTGCCATCAGGACTCCACCGGGGGACACTGAAGCTTTCTTT.

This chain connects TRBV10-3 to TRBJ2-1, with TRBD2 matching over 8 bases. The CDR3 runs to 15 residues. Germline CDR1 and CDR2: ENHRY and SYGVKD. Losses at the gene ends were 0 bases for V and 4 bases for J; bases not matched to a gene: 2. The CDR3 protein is CAISESGLEYNEQFF. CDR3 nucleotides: TGTGCCATCAGTGAGTCGGGACTAGAGTACAATGAGCAGTTCTTC.